This TCR beta chain originates from a study of blood T cells in healthy people across ages. Combining a sample-barcoded 5' primer with a J-beta primer mix, a second PCR ran for roughly 7 to 12 cycles. A 12-random-nucleotide template-switch adaptor tagged each cDNA molecule. Each CDR3 protein gets one entry after TCRdb re-called the 5' RACE reads with MiXCR. This sample has about a million distinct CDR3 sequences, with 35% to 40% found just once. Germline lookup yields CDR1 MNHNS and CDR2 SASEGT. Trimming left V 10 bases short and J 10 bases short, with 13 bases between. The CDR3 consists of 11 residues. Whole-study results and caveats: Underestimates were what the diversity estimates from one million T cells were considered to be. Conclusively comparing naive with antigen-experienced cells was impossible with unsorted PBMCs.

Ranging in age from about 6 to 100, the donors were healthy Caucasian individuals from Russia. This clonotype was counted only a few times. Its antigen is not identified. What was sequenced was blood. This sequence was found in a young man in good health. The chain uses TRBV6-1 and TRBJ1-4; D unclear. CDR3 bases: TGTGCCACCCCGTACGGAGGAAAACTGTTTTTT. It yields the protein CATPYGGKLFF.